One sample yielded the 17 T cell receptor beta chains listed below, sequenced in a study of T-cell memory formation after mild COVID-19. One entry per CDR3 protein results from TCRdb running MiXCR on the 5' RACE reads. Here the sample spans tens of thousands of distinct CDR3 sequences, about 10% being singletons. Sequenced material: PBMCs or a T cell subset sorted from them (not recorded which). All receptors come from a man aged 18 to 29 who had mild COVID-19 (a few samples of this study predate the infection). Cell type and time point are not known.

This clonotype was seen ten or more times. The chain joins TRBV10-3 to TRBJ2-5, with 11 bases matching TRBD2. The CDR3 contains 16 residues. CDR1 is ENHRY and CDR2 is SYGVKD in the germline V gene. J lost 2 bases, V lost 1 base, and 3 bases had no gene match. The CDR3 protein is CAISEWLAGGQETQYF. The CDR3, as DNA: TGTGCCATCAGTGAGTGGCTAGCGGGGGGACAAGAGACCCAGTACTTC.

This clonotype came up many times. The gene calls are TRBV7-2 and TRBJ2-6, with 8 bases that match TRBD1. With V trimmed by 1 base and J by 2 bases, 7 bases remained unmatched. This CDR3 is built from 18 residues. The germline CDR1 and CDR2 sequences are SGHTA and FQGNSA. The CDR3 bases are TGTGCCAGCAGCTTAGTTGGACAGGGAGGTACTGGGGCCAACGTCCTGACTTTC. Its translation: CASSLVGQGGTGANVLTF.

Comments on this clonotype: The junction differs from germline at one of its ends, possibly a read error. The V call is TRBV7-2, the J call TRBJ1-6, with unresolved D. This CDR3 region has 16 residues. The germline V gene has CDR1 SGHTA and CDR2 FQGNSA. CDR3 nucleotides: TGTGCCAGCAGCTTAGAGAGGGTCCTTAATAACTCACCCCTCCACTTT. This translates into CASSLERVLNNSPLHF.

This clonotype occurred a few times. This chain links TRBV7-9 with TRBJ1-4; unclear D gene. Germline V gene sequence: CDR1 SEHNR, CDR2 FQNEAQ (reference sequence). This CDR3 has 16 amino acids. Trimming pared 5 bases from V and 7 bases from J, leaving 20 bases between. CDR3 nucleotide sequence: TGTGCCAGCAGCCCGGCCGCCCGGAACCTAGCTGAAAAACTGTTTTTT. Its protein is CASSPAARNLAEKLFF.

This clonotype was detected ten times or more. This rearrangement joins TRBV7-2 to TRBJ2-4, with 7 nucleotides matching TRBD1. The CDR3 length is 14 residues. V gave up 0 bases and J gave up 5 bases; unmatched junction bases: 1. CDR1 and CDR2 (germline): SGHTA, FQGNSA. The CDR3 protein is CASSLAQGQNIQYF. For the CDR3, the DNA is TGTGCCAGCAGCTTAGCACAGGGGCAAAACATTCAGTACTTC.

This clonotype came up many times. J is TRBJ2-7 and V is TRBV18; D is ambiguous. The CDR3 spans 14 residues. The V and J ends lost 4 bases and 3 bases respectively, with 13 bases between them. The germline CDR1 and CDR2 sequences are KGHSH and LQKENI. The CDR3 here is CASSLSRSVYEQYF. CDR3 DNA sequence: TGTGCCAGCTCACTTTCTCGTTCCGTCTACGAGCAGTACTTC.

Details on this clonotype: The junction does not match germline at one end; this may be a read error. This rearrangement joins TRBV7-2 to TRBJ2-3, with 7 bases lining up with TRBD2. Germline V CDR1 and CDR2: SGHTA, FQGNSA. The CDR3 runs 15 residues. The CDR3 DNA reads TGTGCCAGCAGCTTAGTACGGGGGGATCGAGAGACCCAGTACTTT. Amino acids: CASSLVRGDRETQYF.

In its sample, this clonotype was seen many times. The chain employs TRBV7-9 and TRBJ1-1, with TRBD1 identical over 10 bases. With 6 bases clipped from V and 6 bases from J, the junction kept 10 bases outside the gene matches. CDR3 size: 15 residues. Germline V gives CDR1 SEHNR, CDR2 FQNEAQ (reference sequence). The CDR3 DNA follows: TGTGCCAGCAGGCCTCCGGGACAGGGGAAATCTGAAGCTTTCTTT. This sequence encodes CASRPPGQGKSEAFF.

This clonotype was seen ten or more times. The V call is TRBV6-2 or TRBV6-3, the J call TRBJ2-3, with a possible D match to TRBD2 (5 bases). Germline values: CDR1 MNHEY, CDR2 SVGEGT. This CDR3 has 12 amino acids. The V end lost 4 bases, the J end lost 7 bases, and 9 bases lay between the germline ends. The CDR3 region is CASSSRVHTQYF. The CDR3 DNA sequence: TGTGCCAGCAGTTCGAGGGTCCATACGCAGTATTTT.

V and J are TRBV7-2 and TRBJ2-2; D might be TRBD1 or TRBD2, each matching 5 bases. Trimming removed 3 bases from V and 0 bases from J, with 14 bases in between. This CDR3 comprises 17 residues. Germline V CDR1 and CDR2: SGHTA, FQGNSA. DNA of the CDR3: TGTGCCAGCAGCTTCCACACCGGGGCTTCGAACACCGGGGAGCTGTTTTTT. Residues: CASSFHTGASNTGELFF. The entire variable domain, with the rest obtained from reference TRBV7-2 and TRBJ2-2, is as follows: GAGVSQSPSNKVTEKGKDVELRCDPISGHTALYWYRQSLGQGLEFLIYFQGNSAPDKSGLPSDRFSAERTGGSVSTLTIQRTQQEDSAVYLCASSFHTGASNTGELFFGEGSRLTVL.

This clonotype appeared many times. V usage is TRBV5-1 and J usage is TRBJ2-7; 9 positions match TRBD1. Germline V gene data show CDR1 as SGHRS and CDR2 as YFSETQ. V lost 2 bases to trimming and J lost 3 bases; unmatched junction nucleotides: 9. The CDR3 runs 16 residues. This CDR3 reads CASSFEQGAVIYEQYF. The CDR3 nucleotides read TGCGCCAGCAGCTTCGAACAGGGGGCAGTTATCTACGAGCAGTACTTC.

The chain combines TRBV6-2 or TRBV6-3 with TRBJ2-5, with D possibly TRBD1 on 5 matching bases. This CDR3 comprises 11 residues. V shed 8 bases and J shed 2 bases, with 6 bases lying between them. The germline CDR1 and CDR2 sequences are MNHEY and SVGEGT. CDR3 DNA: TGTGCCAGCCCAGGGCAAGAGACCCAGTACTTC. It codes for CASPGQETQYF.

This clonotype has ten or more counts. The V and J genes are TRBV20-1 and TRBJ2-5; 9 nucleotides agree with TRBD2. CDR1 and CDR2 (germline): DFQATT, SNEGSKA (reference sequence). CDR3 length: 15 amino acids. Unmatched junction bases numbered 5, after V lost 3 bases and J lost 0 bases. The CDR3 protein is CSARAASGDQETQYF. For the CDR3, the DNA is TGCAGTGCTAGGGCAGCTAGCGGGGACCAAGAGACCCAGTACTTC.

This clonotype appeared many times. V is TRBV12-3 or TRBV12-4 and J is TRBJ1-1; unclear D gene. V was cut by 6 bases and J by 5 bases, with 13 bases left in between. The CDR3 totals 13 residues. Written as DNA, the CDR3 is TGTGCCAGCAGACCGACACGAATAACTGAAGCTTTCTTT. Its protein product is CASRPTRITEAFF.

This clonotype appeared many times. The CDR3 DNA sequence: TGTGCCTGGAGTGTACGGGAGAGGGATACGCAGTATTTT. Residues: CAWSVRERDTQYF. The V call is TRBV30, the J call TRBJ2-3; D perhaps matches TRBD2 (6 bases). CDR3 length equals 13 residues. The V and J ends lost 0 bases and 6 bases respectively, with 10 bases between them. Germline values: CDR1 GTSNPN, CDR2 SVGIG (reference sequence).

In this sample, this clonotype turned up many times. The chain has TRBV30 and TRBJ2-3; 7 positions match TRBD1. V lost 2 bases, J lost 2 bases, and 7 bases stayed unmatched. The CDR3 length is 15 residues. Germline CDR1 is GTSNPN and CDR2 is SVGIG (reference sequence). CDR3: CAWSHGTANTDTQYF. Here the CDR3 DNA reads TGTGCCTGGAGTCACGGGACAGCTAACACAGATACGCAGTATTTT.

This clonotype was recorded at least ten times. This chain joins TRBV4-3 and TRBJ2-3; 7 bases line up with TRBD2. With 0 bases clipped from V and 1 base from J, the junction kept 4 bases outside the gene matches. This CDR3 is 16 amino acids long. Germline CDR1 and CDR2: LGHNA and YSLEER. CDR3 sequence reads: CASSQESGARTDTQYF. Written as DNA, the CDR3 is TGCGCCAGCAGCCAAGAAAGCGGGGCCCGCACAGATACGCAGTATTTT.